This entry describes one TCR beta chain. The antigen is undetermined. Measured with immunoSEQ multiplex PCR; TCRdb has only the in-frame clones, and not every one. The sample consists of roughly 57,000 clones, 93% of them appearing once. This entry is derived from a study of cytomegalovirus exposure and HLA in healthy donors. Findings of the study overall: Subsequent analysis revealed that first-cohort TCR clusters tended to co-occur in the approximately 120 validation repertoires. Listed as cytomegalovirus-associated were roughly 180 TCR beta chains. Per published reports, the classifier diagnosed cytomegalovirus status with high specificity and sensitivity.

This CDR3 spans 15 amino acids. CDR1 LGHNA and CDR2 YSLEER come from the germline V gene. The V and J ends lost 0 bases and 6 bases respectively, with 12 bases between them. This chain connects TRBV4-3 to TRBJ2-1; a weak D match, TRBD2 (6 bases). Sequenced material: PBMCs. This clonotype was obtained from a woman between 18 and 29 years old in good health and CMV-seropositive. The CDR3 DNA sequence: TGCGCCAGCAGCCAAGATAAGCTAGCGACCAATGAGCAGTTCTTC. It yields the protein CASSQDKLATNEQFF.